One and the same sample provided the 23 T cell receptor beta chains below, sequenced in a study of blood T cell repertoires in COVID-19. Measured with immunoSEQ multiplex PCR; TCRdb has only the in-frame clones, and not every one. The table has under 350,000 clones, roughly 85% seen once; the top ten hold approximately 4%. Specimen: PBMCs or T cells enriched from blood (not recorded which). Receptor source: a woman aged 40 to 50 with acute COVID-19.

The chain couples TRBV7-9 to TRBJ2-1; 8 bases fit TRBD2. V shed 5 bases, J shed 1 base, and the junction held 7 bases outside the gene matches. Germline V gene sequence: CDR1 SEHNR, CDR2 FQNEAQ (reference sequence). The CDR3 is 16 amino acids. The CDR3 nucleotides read TGTGCCAGCAGCCACCGGACTAGCCGATCCTACAATGAGCAGTTCTTC. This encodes CASSHRTSRSYNEQFF.

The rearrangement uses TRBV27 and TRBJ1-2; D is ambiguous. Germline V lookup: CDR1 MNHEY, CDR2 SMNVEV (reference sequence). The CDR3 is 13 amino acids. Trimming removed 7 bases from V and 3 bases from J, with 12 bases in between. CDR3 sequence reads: CASTPGDYYGYTF. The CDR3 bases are TGTGCCAGCACCCCGGGAGACTACTATGGCTACACCTTC.

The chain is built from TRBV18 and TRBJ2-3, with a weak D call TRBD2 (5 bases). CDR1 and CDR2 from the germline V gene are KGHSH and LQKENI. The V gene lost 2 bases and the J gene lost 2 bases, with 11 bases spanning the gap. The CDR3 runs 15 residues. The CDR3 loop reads CASSPGLIYTDTQYF. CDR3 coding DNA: TGTGCCAGCTCACCAGGACTGATCTACACAGATACGCAGTATTTT. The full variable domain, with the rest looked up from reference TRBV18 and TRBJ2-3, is NAGVMQNPRHLVRRRGQEARLRCSPMKGHSHVYWYRQLPEEGLKFMVYLQKENIIDESGMPKERFSAEFPKEGPSILRIQQVVRGDSAAYFCASSPGLIYTDTQYFGPGTRLTVL.

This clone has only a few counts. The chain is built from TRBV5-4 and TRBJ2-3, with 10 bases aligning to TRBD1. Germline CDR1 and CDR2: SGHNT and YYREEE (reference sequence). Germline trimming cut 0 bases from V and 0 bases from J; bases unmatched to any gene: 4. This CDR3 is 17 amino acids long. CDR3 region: CASSLGQGASSTDTQYF. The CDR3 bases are TGTGCCAGCAGCTTGGGACAGGGGGCCTCTAGCACAGATACGCAGTATTTT.

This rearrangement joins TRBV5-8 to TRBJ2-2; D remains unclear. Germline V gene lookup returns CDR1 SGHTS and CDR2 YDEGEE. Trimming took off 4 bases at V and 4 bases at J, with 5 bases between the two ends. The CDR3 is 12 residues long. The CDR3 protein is CASSLSTGELFF. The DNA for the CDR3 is TGTGCCAGCAGCCTTAGCACCGGGGAGCTGTTTTTT.

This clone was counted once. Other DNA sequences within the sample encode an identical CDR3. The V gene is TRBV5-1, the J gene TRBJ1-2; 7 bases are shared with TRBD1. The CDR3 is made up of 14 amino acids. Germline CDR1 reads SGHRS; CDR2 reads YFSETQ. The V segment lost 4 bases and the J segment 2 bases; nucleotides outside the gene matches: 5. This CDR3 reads CASSLTGANYGYTF. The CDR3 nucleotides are TGCGCCAGCAGCCTCACAGGGGCAAACTATGGCTACACCTTC.

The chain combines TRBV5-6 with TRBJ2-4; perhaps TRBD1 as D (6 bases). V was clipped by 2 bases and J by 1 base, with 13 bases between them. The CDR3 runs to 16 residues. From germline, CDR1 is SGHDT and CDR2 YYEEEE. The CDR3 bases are TGTGCCAGCAGCTTTTTGGGAAGGGGGGCCAAAAACATTCAGTACTTC. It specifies CASSFLGRGAKNIQYF.

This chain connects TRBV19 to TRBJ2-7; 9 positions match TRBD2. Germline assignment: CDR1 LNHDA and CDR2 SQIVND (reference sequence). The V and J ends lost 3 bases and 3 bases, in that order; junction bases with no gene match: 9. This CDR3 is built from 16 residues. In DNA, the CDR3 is TGTGCCAGTAGTATCTCTGAAGCGGGGGGATTCTACGAGCAGTACTTC. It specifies CASSISEAGGFYEQYF.

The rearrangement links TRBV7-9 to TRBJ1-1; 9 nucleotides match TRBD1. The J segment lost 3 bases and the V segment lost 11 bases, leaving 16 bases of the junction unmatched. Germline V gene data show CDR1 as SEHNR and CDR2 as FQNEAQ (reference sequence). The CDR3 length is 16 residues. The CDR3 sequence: CAGKAQGAGQHTEAFF. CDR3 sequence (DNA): TGTGCCGGGAAAGCACAGGGGGCTGGACAGCACACTGAAGCTTTCTTT.

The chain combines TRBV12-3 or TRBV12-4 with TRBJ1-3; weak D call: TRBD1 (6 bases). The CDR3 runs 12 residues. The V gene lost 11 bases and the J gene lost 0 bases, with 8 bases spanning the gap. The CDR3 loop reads CALGGSGNTIYF. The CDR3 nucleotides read TGTGCCTTAGGGGGCTCTGGAAACACCATATATTTT.

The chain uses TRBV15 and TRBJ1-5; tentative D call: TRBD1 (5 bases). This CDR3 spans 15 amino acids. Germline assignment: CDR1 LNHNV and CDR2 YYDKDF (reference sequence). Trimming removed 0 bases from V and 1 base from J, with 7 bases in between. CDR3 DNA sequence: TGTGCCACCAGCAGAGATAAGGGGAGCAATCAGCCCCAGCATTTT. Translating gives CATSRDKGSNQPQHF.

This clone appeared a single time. The CDR3 sequence: CASSLRTDSEHGTGELFF. The DNA of the CDR3 is TGTGCCAGCAGCCTAAGGACAGACTCTGAACACGGCACCGGGGAGCTGTTTTTT. This rearrangement joins TRBV7-9 to TRBJ2-2, with TRBD1 as a possible D gene (6 bases). CDR1 is SEHNR and CDR2 is FQNEAQ in the germline V gene (reference sequence). There are 18 residues in the CDR3. Trimming removed 5 bases at V and 4 bases at J, with 23 bases between.

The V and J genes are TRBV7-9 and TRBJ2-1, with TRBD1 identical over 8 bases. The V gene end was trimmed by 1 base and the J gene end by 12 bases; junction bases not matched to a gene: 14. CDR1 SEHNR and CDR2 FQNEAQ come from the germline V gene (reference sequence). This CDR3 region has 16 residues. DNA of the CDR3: TGTGCCAGCAGCTTAGTTAGGGACAGGCCCCGATCACCGCAGTTCTTC. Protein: CASSLVRDRPRSPQFF.

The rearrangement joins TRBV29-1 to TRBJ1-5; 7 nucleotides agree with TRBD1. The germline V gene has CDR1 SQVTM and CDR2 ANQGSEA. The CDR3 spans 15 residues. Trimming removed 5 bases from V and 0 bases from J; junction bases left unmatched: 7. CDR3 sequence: CSVQTGTASNQPQHF. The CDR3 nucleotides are TGCAGCGTTCAAACCGGGACAGCTAGCAATCAGCCCCAGCATTTT.

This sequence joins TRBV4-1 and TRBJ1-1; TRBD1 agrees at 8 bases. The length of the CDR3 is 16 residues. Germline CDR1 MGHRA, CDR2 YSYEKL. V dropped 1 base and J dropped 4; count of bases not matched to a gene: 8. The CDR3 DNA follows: TGCGCCAGCAGCCAAGTATGGTCCGACAGGGGCACTGAAGCTTTCTTT. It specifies CASSQVWSDRGTEAFF.

CDR3 bases: TGTGCCAGCAGTTTACTAGCGGGAGCTGCTGAGCAGTTCTTC. Its protein product is CASSLLAGAAEQFF. The V and J genes are TRBV27 and TRBJ2-1; 10 bases match TRBD2. V lost 2 bases, J lost 9 bases, and 4 bases stayed unmatched. CDR3 length equals 14 residues. Germline CDR1 MNHEY, CDR2 SMNVEV (reference sequence).

The CDR3 nucleotides read TGTGCCAGCAGTTTATGGGAGCGGGAGGAAAGCGAGCAGTACTTC. The encoded protein is CASSLWEREESEQYF. The J gene is TRBJ2-7, the V gene TRBV28; 9 nucleotides line up with TRBD2. The length of the CDR3 is 15 residues. CDR1 is MDHEN, CDR2 SYDVKM, per germline. The J segment lost 6 bases and the V segment lost 0 bases, leaving 6 bases of the junction unmatched.

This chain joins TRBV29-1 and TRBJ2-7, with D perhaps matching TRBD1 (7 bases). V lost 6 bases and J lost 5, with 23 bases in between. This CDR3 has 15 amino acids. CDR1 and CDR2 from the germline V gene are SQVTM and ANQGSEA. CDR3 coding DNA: TGCAGCGTAGAGGGGGCGTCGGGGGCTTATGACGAGCAGTACTTC. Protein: CSVEGASGAYDEQYF.

The CDR3, as DNA: TGCGCCATCGGACAGGGAGCGCAGTATTTT. Its protein product is CAIGQGAQYF. This chain joins TRBV10-2 and TRBJ2-3, with 8 bases identical to TRBD1. Germline lookup yields CDR1 WSHSY and CDR2 SAAADI. With V trimmed by 10 bases and J by 10 bases, 4 bases remained unmatched. The CDR3 is made up of 10 amino acids.

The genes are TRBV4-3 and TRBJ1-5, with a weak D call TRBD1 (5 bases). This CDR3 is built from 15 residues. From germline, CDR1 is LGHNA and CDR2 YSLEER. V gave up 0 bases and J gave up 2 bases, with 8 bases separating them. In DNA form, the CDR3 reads TGCGCCAGCAGCCAAGATCTAGGGGGCAATCAGCCCCAGCATTTT. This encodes CASSQDLGGNQPQHF.

For the CDR3, the DNA is TGTGCCAGCAGTGCCGAGGACAGGGTCACCGGGGAGCTGTTTTTT. It translates to CASSAEDRVTGELFF. The gene calls are TRBV6-4 and TRBJ2-2; 8 bases match TRBD1. This CDR3 contains 15 residues. The V gene end was trimmed by 4 bases and the J gene end by 4 bases; junction bases not matched to a gene: 5. CDR1 is MRHNA and CDR2 is SNTAGT in the germline V gene.

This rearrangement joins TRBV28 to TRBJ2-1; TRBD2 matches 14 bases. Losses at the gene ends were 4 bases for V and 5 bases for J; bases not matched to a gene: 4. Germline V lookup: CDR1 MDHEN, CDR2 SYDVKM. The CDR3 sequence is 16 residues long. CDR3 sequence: CASSSRTSGRNNEQFF. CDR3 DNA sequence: TGTGCCAGCAGTTCAAGGACTAGCGGGAGGAACAATGAGCAGTTCTTC.

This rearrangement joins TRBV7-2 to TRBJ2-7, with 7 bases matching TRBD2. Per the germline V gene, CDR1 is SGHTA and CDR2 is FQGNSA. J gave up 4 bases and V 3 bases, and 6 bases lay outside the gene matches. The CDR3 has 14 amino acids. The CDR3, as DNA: TGTGCCAGCAGCTTGGGAGGGCAGGAGTACGAGCAGTACTTC. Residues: CASSLGGQEYEQYF.